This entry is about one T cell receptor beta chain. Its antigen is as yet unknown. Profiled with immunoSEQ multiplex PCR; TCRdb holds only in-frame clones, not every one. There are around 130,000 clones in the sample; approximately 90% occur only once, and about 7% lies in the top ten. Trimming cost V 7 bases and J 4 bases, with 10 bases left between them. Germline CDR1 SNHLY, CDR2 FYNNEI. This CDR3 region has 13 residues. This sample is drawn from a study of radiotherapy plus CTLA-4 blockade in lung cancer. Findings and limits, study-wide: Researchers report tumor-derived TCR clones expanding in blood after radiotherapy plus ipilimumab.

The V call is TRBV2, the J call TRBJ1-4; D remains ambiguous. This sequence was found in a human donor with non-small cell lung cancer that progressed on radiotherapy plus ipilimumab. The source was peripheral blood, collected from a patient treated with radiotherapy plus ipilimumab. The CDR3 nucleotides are TGTGCCAGCAAAACGGACTATAATGAAAAACTGTTTTTT. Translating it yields CASKTDYNEKLFF.